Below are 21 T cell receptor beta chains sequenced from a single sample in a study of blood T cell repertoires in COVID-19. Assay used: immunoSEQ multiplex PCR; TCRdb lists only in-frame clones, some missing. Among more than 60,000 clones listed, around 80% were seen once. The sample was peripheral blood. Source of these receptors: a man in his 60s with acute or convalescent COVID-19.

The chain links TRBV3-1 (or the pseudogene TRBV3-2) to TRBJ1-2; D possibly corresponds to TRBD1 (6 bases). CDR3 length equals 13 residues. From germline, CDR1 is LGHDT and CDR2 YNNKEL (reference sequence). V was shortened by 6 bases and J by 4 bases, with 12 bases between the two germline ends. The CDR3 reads CASSSRGGYGYTF. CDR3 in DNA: TGTGCCAGCAGTTCAAGGGGGGGCTATGGCTACACCTTC.

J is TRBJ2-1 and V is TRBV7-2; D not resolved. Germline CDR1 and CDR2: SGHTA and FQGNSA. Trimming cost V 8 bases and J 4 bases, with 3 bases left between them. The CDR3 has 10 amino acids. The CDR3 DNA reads TGTGCCAGCTCGTACAATGAGCAGTTCTTC. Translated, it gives CASSYNEQFF.

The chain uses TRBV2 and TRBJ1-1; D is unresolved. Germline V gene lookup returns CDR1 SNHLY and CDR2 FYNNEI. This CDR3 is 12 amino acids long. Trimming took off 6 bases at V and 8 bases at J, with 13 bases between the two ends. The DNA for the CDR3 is TGTGCCAGCAGCGTTTCACGACTCGAAGCTTTCTTT. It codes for CASSVSRLEAFF.

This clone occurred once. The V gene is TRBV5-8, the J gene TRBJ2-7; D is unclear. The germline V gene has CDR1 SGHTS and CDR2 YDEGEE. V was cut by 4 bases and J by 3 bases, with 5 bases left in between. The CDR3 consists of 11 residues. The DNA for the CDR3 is TGTGCCAGCAGCATCAACTACGAGCAGTACTTC. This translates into CASSINYEQYF.

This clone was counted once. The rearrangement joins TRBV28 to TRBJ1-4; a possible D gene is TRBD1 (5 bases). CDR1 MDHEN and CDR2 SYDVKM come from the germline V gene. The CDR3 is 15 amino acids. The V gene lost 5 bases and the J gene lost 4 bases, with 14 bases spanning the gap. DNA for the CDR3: TGTGCCAGCAGTGGCCCCTCAGGGTATAATGAAAAACTGTTTTTT. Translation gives CASSGPSGYNEKLFF.

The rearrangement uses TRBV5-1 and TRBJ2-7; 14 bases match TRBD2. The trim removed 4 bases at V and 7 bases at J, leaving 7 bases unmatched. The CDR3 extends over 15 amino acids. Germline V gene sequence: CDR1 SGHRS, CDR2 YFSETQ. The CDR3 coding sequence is TGCGCCAGCAGCCTGGGACTAGCGGGAGCAGGAGAGCAGTACTTC. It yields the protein CASSLGLAGAGEQYF.

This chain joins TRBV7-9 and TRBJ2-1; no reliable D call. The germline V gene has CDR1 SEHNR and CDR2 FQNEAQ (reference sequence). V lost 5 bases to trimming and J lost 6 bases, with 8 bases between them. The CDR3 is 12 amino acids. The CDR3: CASSPAGNEQFF. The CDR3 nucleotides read TGTGCCAGCAGCCCCGCCGGCAATGAGCAGTTCTTC.

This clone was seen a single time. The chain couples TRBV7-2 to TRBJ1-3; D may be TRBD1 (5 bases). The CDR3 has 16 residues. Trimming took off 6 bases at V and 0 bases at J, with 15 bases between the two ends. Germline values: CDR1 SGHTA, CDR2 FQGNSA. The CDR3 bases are TGTGCCAGCAGGGGACCGGGACTTCTCTCTGGAAACACCATATATTTT. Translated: CASRGPGLLSGNTIYF.

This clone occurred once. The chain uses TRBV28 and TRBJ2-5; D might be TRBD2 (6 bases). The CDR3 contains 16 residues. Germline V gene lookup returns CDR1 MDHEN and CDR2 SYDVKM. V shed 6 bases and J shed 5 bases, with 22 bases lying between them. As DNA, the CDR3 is TGTGCCAGCAGCCTCTTGTCTGGAGGGACGAAGGAGACCCAGTACTTC. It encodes CASSLLSGGTKETQYF.

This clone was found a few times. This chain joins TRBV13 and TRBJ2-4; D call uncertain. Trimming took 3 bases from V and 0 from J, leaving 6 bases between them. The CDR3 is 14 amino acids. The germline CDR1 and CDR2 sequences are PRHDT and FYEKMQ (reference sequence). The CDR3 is CASSLWQAKNIQYF. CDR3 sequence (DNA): TGTGCCAGCAGCTTGTGGCAAGCCAAAAACATTCAGTACTTC.

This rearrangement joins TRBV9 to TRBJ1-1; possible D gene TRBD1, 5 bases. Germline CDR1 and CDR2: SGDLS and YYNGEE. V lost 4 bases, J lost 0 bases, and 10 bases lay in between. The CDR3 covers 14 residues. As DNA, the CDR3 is TGTGCCAGCAGCACAGACAGCATGAACACTGAAGCTTTCTTT. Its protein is CASSTDSMNTEAFF.

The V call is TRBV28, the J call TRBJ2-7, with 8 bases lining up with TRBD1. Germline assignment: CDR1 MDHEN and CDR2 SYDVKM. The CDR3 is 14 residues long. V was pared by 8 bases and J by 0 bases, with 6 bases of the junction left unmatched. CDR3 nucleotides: TGTGCCAGCTATCGTACAGGGGGCTCCTACGAGCAGTACTTC. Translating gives CASYRTGGSYEQYF.

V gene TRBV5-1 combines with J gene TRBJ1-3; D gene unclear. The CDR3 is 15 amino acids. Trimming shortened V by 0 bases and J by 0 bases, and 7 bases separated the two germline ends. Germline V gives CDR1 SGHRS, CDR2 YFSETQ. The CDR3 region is CASSLEWSSGNTIYF. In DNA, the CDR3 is TGCGCCAGCAGCTTGGAATGGAGCTCTGGAAACACCATATATTTT.

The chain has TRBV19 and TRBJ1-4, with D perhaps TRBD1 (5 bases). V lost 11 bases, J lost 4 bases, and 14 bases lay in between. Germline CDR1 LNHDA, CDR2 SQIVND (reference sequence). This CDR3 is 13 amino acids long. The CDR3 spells CASTGVLNEKLFF. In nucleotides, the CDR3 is TGTGCCTCAACGGGGGTTCTTAATGAAAAACTGTTTTTT.

The CDR3 loop reads CASRDRQGQYNEQFF. CDR3 bases: TGTGCCAGTAGAGATCGACAGGGTCAGTACAATGAGCAGTTCTTC. This sequence joins TRBV19 and TRBJ2-1, with 7 positions matching TRBD1. Per the germline V gene, CDR1 is LNHDA and CDR2 is SQIVND (reference sequence). The V segment lost 6 bases and the J segment 4 bases; nucleotides outside the gene matches: 9. The CDR3 loop spans 15 amino acids.

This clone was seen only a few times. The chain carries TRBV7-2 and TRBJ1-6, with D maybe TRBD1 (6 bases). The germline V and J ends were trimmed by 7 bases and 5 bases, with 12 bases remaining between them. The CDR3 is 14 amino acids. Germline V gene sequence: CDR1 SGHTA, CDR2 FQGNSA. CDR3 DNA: TGTGCCAGCACTTGGGACACTGATAATTCACCCCTCCACTTT. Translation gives CASTWDTDNSPLHF.

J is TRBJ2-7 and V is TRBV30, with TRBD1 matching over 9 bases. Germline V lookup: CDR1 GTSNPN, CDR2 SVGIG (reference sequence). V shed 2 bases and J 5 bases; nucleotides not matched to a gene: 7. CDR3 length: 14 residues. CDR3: CAWSKDRGINEQYF. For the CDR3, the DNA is TGTGCCTGGAGTAAGGACAGGGGAATCAACGAGCAGTACTTC.

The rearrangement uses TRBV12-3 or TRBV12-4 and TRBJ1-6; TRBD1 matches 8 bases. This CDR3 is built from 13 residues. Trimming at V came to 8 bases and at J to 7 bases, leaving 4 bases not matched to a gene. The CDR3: CASSGQGNSPLHF. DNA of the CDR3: TGTGCCAGCTCTGGACAGGGAAATTCACCCCTCCACTTT.

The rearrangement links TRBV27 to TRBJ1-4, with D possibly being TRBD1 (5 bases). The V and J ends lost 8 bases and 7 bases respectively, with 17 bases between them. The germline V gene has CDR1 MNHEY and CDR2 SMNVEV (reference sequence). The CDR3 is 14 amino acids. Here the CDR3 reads CASGPRGKGEKLFF. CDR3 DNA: TGTGCCAGCGGACCTCGGGGGAAAGGTGAAAAACTGTTTTTT.

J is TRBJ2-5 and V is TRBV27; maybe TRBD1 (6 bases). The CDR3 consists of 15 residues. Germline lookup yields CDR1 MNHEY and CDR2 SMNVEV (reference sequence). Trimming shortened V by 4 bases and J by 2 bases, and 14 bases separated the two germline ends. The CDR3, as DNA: TGTGCCAGCAGTTCCCTTAACAGGGTTCAAGAGACCCAGTACTTC. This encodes CASSSLNRVQETQYF.

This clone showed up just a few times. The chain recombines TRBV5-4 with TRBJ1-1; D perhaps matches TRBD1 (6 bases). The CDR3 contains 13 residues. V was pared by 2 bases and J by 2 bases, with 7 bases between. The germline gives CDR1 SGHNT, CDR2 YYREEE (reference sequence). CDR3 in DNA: TGTGCCAGCAGCTTCAGGGGAAACACTGAAGCTTTCTTT. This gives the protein CASSFRGNTEAFF.